This entry describes one TCR beta chain. This sample is part of a study of siplizumab effects on memory and regulatory T cells. Sequencing was performed with immunoSEQ multiplex PCR; in TCRdb, only in-frame clones are kept and a portion is missing. The sample includes some 100,000 clones, roughly 92% of them seen just once. Germline V gene data show CDR1 as SGHTA and CDR2 as FQGTGA. With 5 bases clipped from V and 6 bases from J, the junction kept 2 bases outside the gene matches. The length of the CDR3 is 13 residues. The sample comprised Tregs sorted from blood. The V gene is TRBV7-3, the J gene TRBJ2-2; 8 bases are a match to TRBD1. This clonotype was sampled from a human donor in good health. The CDR3 is CASSRTGPGELFF. DNA of the CDR3: TGTGCCAGCAGCCGGACAGGGCCCGGGGAGCTGTTTTTT.